One and the same sample provided the 24 T cell receptor beta chains below, sequenced in a study of blood T cell repertoires in COVID-19. TCRdb's copy holds only in-frame clones and misses some; the assay was immunoSEQ multiplex PCR. The table includes 150,000 to 200,000 clones, less than 90% detected once. Sequenced material: peripheral blood. The receptors come from a woman between 55 and 75 years old with COVID-19, enrolled during active disease.

This chain joins TRBV24-1 and TRBJ2-1; D unresolved. With 0 bases removed from V and 5 bases from J, the gap between germline ends came to 7 bases. The CDR3 consists of 14 residues. Per the germline V gene, CDR1 is KGHDR and CDR2 is SFDVKD. CDR3 sequence reads: CATSDLYLNNEQFF. For the CDR3, the DNA is TGTGCCACCAGTGATTTGTACCTAAACAATGAGCAGTTCTTC.

J is TRBJ2-1 and V is TRBV24-1; D is possibly TRBD2 (6 bases). The germline gives CDR1 KGHDR, CDR2 SFDVKD. The CDR3 sequence is 17 residues long. Between the trimmed V and J ends, which lost 3 bases and 2 bases, there was a span of 16 bases. The CDR3 DNA reads TGTGCCACCAGTGATCTCGGACTACCGGGGACCTACAATGAGCAGTTCTTC. Translated, it gives CATSDLGLPGTYNEQFF.

The chain links TRBV6-5 to TRBJ2-7; tentatively, D is TRBD1 (6 bases). The CDR3 is made up of 14 amino acids. V shed 6 bases and J shed 2 bases, with 14 bases lying between them. Germline CDR1 reads MNHEY; CDR2 reads SVGAGI. CDR3 loop: CASRAGQLAYEQYF. The CDR3 DNA is TGTGCCAGCAGAGCCGGACAGCTAGCCTACGAGCAGTACTTC.

This chain links TRBV9 with TRBJ1-3; 12 nucleotides match TRBD1. The V and J ends lost 4 bases and 3 bases, in that order; junction bases with no gene match: 8. Germline CDR1 reads SGDLS; CDR2 reads YYNGEE. This CDR3 is 17 amino acids long. The DNA for the CDR3 is TGTGCCAGCAGCCTCGGGACAGGGGGCACAGTTGGAAACACCATATATTTT. This codes for CASSLGTGGTVGNTIYF.

The CDR3 spells CASVFRGNSNQPQHF. CDR3 coding DNA: TGTGCCAGCGTATTCAGGGGCAATAGCAATCAGCCCCAGCATTTT. This chain uses TRBV6-5 with TRBJ1-5; D is possibly TRBD1 (6 bases). This CDR3 is 15 amino acids long. Trimming stripped 8 bases from V and 0 bases from J, with 14 bases between. The germline gives CDR1 MNHEY, CDR2 SVGAGI.

The CDR3 coding sequence is TGTGCCAGCTCACCGGACAGGATGAACACTGAAGCTTTCTTT. This sequence encodes CASSPDRMNTEAFF. The rearrangement links TRBV18 to TRBJ1-1; 7 bases are shared with TRBD1. Unmatched junction bases numbered 1, after V lost 3 bases and J lost 0 bases. From germline, CDR1 is KGHSH and CDR2 LQKENI. The CDR3 is made up of 14 amino acids. The full variable domain, with the rest looked up from reference TRBV18 and TRBJ1-1, is NAGVMQNPRHLVRRRGQEARLRCSPMKGHSHVYWYRQLPEEGLKFMVYLQKENIIDESGMPKERFSAEFPKEGPSILRIQQVVRGDSAAYFCASSPDRMNTEAFFGQGTRLTVV.

V is TRBV18 and J is TRBJ2-5; TRBD2 matches at 7 bases. The junction had 11 bases not matched to a gene; V was cut back by 3 bases and J by 4 bases. CDR1 is KGHSH and CDR2 is LQKENI in the germline V gene. The CDR3 has 16 amino acids. The CDR3 reads CASSPESGKRGETQYF. CDR3 nucleotides: TGTGCCAGCTCACCGGAAAGCGGGAAGAGGGGAGAGACCCAGTACTTC.

The chain recombines TRBV7-8 with TRBJ1-5; D is perhaps TRBD1 (6 bases). This CDR3 is built from 17 residues. Trimming shortened V by 4 bases and J by 3 bases, and 19 bases separated the two germline ends. Looked up from germline, CDR1 is SGHVS and CDR2 is FQNEAQ. CDR3 DNA: TGTGCCAGCAGCTACCAGAGTGGGCAGGGGTCCAATCAGCCCCAGCATTTT. Its translation is CASSYQSGQGSNQPQHF.

This chain connects TRBV11-3 to TRBJ1-4, with 10 bases identical to TRBD1. Germline CDR1 reads SGHNT; CDR2 reads YENEEA. The CDR3 is 15 residues long. V gave up 4 bases and J gave up 7 bases; unmatched junction bases: 6. The DNA of the CDR3 is TGTGCCAGCAGCTACCGGGACAGGGGAGGTGAAAAACTGTTTTTT. This encodes CASSYRDRGGEKLFF.

The chain carries TRBV7-8 and TRBJ2-5; D perhaps matches TRBD2 (6 bases). Trimming cost V 1 base and J 2 bases, with 8 bases left between them. The CDR3 consists of 14 residues. The germline V gene encodes CDR1 SGHVS and CDR2 FQNEAQ. The CDR3 sequence: CASSLGAGQETQYF. CDR3 nucleotides: TGTGCCAGCAGCTTAGGAGCGGGTCAAGAGACCCAGTACTTC.

J is TRBJ2-5 and V is TRBV9; 11 bases agree with TRBD2. The V segment lost 0 bases and the J segment 5 bases; nucleotides outside the gene matches: 18. Germline V CDR1 and CDR2: SGDLS, YYNGEE. There are 20 residues in the CDR3. CDR3 nucleotide sequence: TGTGCCAGCAGCGTAGAAGGAGTAGCGGGAGGGCCCGGGGATGCGGAGACCCAGTACTTC. Translating gives CASSVEGVAGGPGDAETQYF.

The V and J genes are TRBV18 and TRBJ2-6; D call uncertain. Germline V CDR1 and CDR2: KGHSH, LQKENI. This CDR3 is 16 amino acids long. The V and J ends lost 3 bases and 2 bases respectively, with 11 bases between them. The CDR3 bases are TGTGCCAGCTCACCTGTCCTAACGGCTGGGGCCAACGTCCTGACTTTC. Its protein is CASSPVLTAGANVLTF.

The chain recombines TRBV9 with TRBJ2-7; 7 positions match TRBD2. From germline, CDR1 is SGDLS and CDR2 YYNGEE. The CDR3 length is 14 residues. The V segment lost 0 bases and the J segment 4 bases; nucleotides outside the gene matches: 4. In nucleotides, the CDR3 is TGTGCCAGCAGCGTAGACGGCGGGAGTTACGAGCAGTACTTC. Translated: CASSVDGGSYEQYF.

The chain employs TRBV6-2 or TRBV6-3 and TRBJ2-7, with TRBD1 identical over 7 bases. Germline V CDR1 and CDR2: MNHEY, SVGEGT. V lost 3 bases to trimming and J lost 3 bases; unmatched junction nucleotides: 5. The CDR3 contains 14 residues. CDR3 residues: CASSYVGQRYEQYF. Here the CDR3 DNA reads TGTGCCAGCAGTTATGTGGGACAGCGCTACGAGCAGTACTTC.

The rearrangement links TRBV5-1 to TRBJ1-1, with D hard to call. Trimming shortened V by 4 bases and J by 8 bases, and 15 bases separated the two germline ends. The CDR3 has 13 residues. Germline V gene sequence: CDR1 SGHRS, CDR2 YFSETQ. CDR3 loop: CASSIGLTLEAFF. For the CDR3, the DNA is TGCGCCAGCAGCATCGGGTTAACGTTGGAAGCTTTCTTT. Complete variable domain (other parts from reference TRBV5-1 and TRBJ1-1): KAGVTQTPRYLIKTRGQQVTLSCSPISGHRSVSWYQQTPGQGLQFLFEYFSETQRNKGNFPGRFSGRQFSNSRSEMNVSTLELGDSALYLCASSIGLTLEAFFGQGTRLTVV.

J is TRBJ1-4 and V is TRBV18; TRBD1 aligns across 7 bases. CDR3 length: 15 residues. CDR1 is KGHSH and CDR2 is LQKENI in the germline V gene. V lost 3 bases to trimming and J lost 8 bases; unmatched junction nucleotides: 9. Here the CDR3 DNA reads TGTGCCAGCTCACCTAGACAGGGTAGTAAAGAAAAACTGTTTTTT. Its translation is CASSPRQGSKEKLFF.

The chain recombines TRBV7-9 with TRBJ2-7; no clear D gene. The ends were cut back, 5 bases at V and 6 bases at J, with 11 bases in the middle. The germline V gene has CDR1 SEHNR and CDR2 FQNEAQ (reference sequence). There are 12 residues in the CDR3. The CDR3 region is CASSANLLEQYF. In nucleotides, the CDR3 is TGTGCCAGCAGCGCGAACTTACTCGAGCAGTACTTC.

The chain combines TRBV7-3 with TRBJ2-2, with 11 nucleotides matching TRBD2. Germline V lookup: CDR1 SGHTA, CDR2 FQGTGA. CDR3 length equals 15 residues. V was pared by 3 bases and J by 4 bases, with 1 base of the junction left unmatched. CDR3 residues: CASSLTSGITGELFF. DNA of the CDR3: TGTGCCAGCAGCTTGACTAGCGGGATCACCGGGGAGCTGTTTTTT.

This clone was seen a handful of times. The J gene is TRBJ2-2, the V gene TRBV10-3; 8 nucleotides align to TRBD1. CDR1 is ENHRY, CDR2 SYGVKD, per germline. Trimming removed 6 bases from V and 6 bases from J; junction bases left unmatched: 6. This CDR3 has 14 residues. CDR3 amino acids: CAIRETGEAGELFF. The CDR3 bases are TGTGCCATCAGGGAGACAGGGGAAGCCGGGGAGCTGTTTTTT.

Remarks on this clone: This CDR3 is also generated by other DNA sequences in the sample. The chain carries TRBV7-2 and TRBJ1-1; no clear D gene. From germline, CDR1 is SGHTA and CDR2 FQGNSA. V lost 2 bases and J 4 bases, leaving 8 bases between the germline ends. This CDR3 region has 13 residues. CDR3 region: CASSLKGGTEAFF. CDR3 bases: TGTGCCAGCAGCTTAAAGGGAGGCACTGAAGCTTTCTTT. Using reference TRBV7-2 and TRBJ1-1 for the parts outside the CDR3, the full variable domain is GAGVSQSPSNKVTEKGKDVELRCDPISGHTALYWYRQSLGQGLEFLIYFQGNSAPDKSGLPSDRFSAERTGGSVSTLTIQRTQQEDSAVYLCASSLKGGTEAFFGQGTRLTVV.

CDR3 sequence: CASSLVDEQFF. DNA for the CDR3: TGTGCCAGCAGCTTGGTAGATGAGCAGTTCTTC. The rearrangement uses TRBV7-2 and TRBJ2-1; D gene uncertain. Between the trimmed V and J ends, which lost 3 bases and 8 bases, there was a span of 5 bases. The CDR3 is 11 amino acids. The V gene's germline CDR1 is SGHTA and CDR2 FQGNSA.

This clone was seen a single time. The junction and the germline gene differ at one end; a read error may be behind it. V gene TRBV23-1 combines with J gene TRBJ1-3, with D maybe TRBD1 (5 bases). TRBV23-1 is given ORF status, its function remaining uncertain. CDR3 length: 15 residues. The CDR3 nucleotides are TGCGCCAGCAGTCAATCGGCAGGGTTTGGACACACCATATATTTT. This sequence encodes CASSQSAGFGHTIYF.

The chain couples TRBV15 to TRBJ2-1; 10 bases are a match to TRBD2. Germline lookup yields CDR1 LNHNV and CDR2 YYDKDF (reference sequence). This CDR3 region has 17 residues. With V trimmed by 3 bases and J by 4 bases, 9 bases remained unmatched. CDR3: CATSRPGSGRPYNEQFF. CDR3 nucleotides: TGTGCCACCAGCAGGCCTGGTAGCGGGAGGCCTTACAATGAGCAGTTCTTC.

The chain combines TRBV24-1 with TRBJ2-5, with TRBD2 matching 10 bases. CDR1 and CDR2 (germline): KGHDR, SFDVKD. This CDR3 comprises 16 residues. Losses at the gene ends were 9 bases for V and 1 base for J; bases not matched to a gene: 10. CDR3 protein: CATATLWTSGQETQYF. The CDR3 DNA is TGTGCCACCGCTACTCTGTGGACTAGCGGCCAAGAGACCCAGTACTTC.